This TCR beta chain was recovered during a study of graft-versus-host responses after intestinal transplantation. About this clone: What it binds is not known.

The table came from immunoSEQ multiplex PCR; TCRdb's copy has only in-frame clones and leaves some out. The sample consists of some 90,000 clones, around 90% of them appearing once. V shed 2 bases and J 6 bases; nucleotides not matched to a gene: 6. Germline loops: CDR1 SGHTA, CDR2 FQGTGA. CDR3 size: 15 residues. Overall study results and limits: Allografts of patients with graft-donor T cell macrochimerism showed high graft-versus-host to host-versus-graft clone ratios. Some GvH clones appeared in ileal mucosa or blood before recipient bone marrow. Early HvG declines after transplant were associated with peak circulating GvH clone levels.

The starting material was unstimulated CD8+ T cells sorted from spleen or lymph node cells, obtained before intestinal transplant. This chain joins TRBV7-3 and TRBJ2-3; 9 bases fit TRBD2. This TCR came from a human donor who received an intestinal transplant. The CDR3 protein is CASSLGALAGDTQYF. The DNA of the CDR3 is TGTGCCAGCAGCTTAGGTGCCCTAGCGGGGGATACGCAGTATTTT.